This TCR beta chain was captured in a study of blood T cell repertoires in COVID-19. The method was immunoSEQ multiplex PCR; TCRdb's version includes in-frame clones alone and lacks a portion of them. The profile shows 270,000 or so clones, just under 90% of them singletons. J gave up 5 bases and V 0 bases, and 6 bases lay outside the gene matches. Germline CDR1 reads LNHDA; CDR2 reads SQIVND (reference sequence). This CDR3 spans 16 amino acids. V and J are TRBV19 and TRBJ2-5; 10 bases are a match to TRBD2. The clonotype was recovered from a woman in her 30s with acute COVID-19. The specimen sequenced was PBMCs or T cells enriched from blood (not recorded which). CDR3 DNA: TGTGCCAGTAGTATAGATCCTGGGGGACTAGCGGAGACCCAGTACTTC. Its protein is CASSIDPGGLAETQYF.